These 8 T cell receptor beta chains share one sample of origin, sequenced in a study of blood T cell repertoires in COVID-19. Produced via immunoSEQ multiplex PCR; TCRdb's table is partial and in-frame only. The data contain 110,000 to 150,000 clones, 78% of them singletons. The specimen was PBMCs or T cells enriched from blood (not recorded which). These receptors all come from a woman aged 50 to 65 who had recovered from COVID-19.

This sequence joins TRBV5-1 and TRBJ2-5; no reliable D call. The V end was cut by 0 bases, the J end by 4 bases, with 4 bases between. CDR1 is SGHRS and CDR2 is YFSETQ in the germline V gene. The CDR3 loop spans 12 amino acids. Here the CDR3 reads CASSLVGETQYF. The CDR3 DNA sequence: TGCGCCAGCAGCTTGGTCGGAGAGACCCAGTACTTC.

The chain is built from TRBV5-1 and TRBJ2-1; 9 positions agree with TRBD1. J lost 5 bases, V lost 4 bases, and 7 bases had no gene match. The CDR3 length is 15 residues. Germline lookup yields CDR1 SGHRS and CDR2 YFSETQ. CDR3 sequence: CASSPGTGRNNEQFF. CDR3 DNA sequence: TGCGCCAGCAGCCCCGGGACAGGGAGAAACAATGAGCAGTTCTTC.

The chain links TRBV28 to TRBJ1-2, with 8 bases aligning to TRBD1. The length of the CDR3 is 14 residues. The V gene's germline CDR1 is MDHEN and CDR2 SYDVKM. V gave up 6 bases and J gave up 4 bases; unmatched junction bases: 7. The CDR3 region has the DNA TGTGCCAGCAGCCCCGGGACAGGCATCTATGGCTACACCTTC. It encodes CASSPGTGIYGYTF.

This chain joins TRBV27 and TRBJ1-3, with TRBD1 as a possible D gene (6 bases). The V and J ends lost 2 bases and 4 bases respectively, with 9 bases between them. CDR3 length: 14 amino acids. The germline V gene has CDR1 MNHEY and CDR2 SMNVEV (reference sequence). The CDR3 nucleotides read TGTGCCAGCAGTTTAAACAGGGTGGGAAACACCATATATTTT. Translating gives CASSLNRVGNTIYF.

The CDR3 sequence: CARSGGQGRGYTF. The CDR3 DNA reads as TGTGCCAGAAGCGGGGGACAGGGGAGAGGCTACACCTTC. This chain links TRBV5-3 with TRBJ1-2, with 10 bases aligning to TRBD1. Being an ORF, TRBV5-3 has a function that is uncertain. CDR3 size: 13 residues. The V segment lost 4 bases and the J segment 8 bases; nucleotides outside the gene matches: 5.

The sample holds many counts of this clone. This sequence joins TRBV28 and TRBJ1-1; D ambiguous. Per germline, CDR1 MDHEN and CDR2 SYDVKM. Trimming took off 5 bases at V and 8 bases at J, with 15 bases between the two ends. The CDR3 is 13 amino acids. The CDR3: CASSRGLALEAFF. Written as DNA, the CDR3 is TGTGCCAGCAGTCGAGGACTGGCCTTAGAAGCTTTCTTT.

This sequence joins TRBV5-6 and TRBJ2-7; weak D call: TRBD2 (6 bases). With 1 base removed from V and 3 bases from J, the gap between germline ends came to 11 bases. Per germline, CDR1 SGHDT and CDR2 YYEEEE. The CDR3 sequence is 14 residues long. The DNA for the CDR3 is TGTGCCAGCAGCTTGCGGGGGTGGGACTACGAGCAGTACTTC. Protein product: CASSLRGWDYEQYF.

The chain recombines TRBV27 with TRBJ2-2, with 11 bases aligning to TRBD2. V lost 7 bases, J lost 6 bases, and 7 bases stayed unmatched. The CDR3 covers 15 residues. Germline-derived CDR1 and CDR2 are MNHEY and SMNVEV (reference sequence). CDR3 amino acids: CASTRSGGAAGELFF. The CDR3 DNA is TGTGCCAGCACCCGTAGCGGGGGGGCTGCCGGGGAGCTGTTTTTT.